This T cell receptor (beta chain) was profiled in a study of response to subunit inactivated influenza vaccine. This clonotype was detected a few times. Its target is not known. The V gene's germline CDR1 is SGDLS and CDR2 YYNGEE. The CDR3 has 15 residues. V lost 3 bases to trimming and J lost 4 bases; unmatched junction nucleotides: 6. Study-level findings and limits: New T cells are recruited in small numbers by each seasonal influenza vaccination, according to the authors' suggestion.

TCRdb reprocessed the RT-PCR reads via MiXCR and lists one record per CDR3 protein. The repertoire holds about half a million distinct CDR3 sequences, with approximately 7.1% as singletons. This rearrangement joins TRBV9 to TRBJ2-1; 8 nucleotides match TRBD2. This receptor was obtained from a man between 50 and 69 years old who received an inactivated influenza vaccine. Sequencing was performed on PBMCs from blood, taken roughly 24 months after vaccination. DNA for the CDR3: TGTGCCAGCAGCGGCGAGCGGGAGCGGTACAATGAGCAGTTCTTC. Translated, it gives CASSGERERYNEQFF.